Here is one TCR beta chain with its context. The sample is drawn from a study of PD-1 blockade in classical Hodgkin lymphoma. The time point here: newly diagnosed, previously untreated cHL patient sample. Magnetic depletion of non-target cells from thawed PBMCs yielded purified CD8+ T cells. V lost 0 bases and J lost 6, with 11 bases in between. This CDR3 contains 14 residues. The germline V gene has CDR1 SGHAT and CDR2 FQDESV (reference sequence). Some clones are missing from TCRdb's copy, which holds only in-frame ones; the method was immunoSEQ multiplex PCR. The table has around 3,200 clones, approximately 70% seen once.

The sequenced sample was CD8+ T cells from blood. The chain combines TRBV11-1 with TRBJ1-1; D call uncertain. This clonotype was sampled from a human donor with classical Hodgkin lymphoma. In DNA form, the CDR3 reads TGTGCCAGCAGCTTAGCGTCGACCGGGGCTGAAGCTTTCTTT. Protein product: CASSLASTGAEAFF. The full variable domain, its missing parts supplied by reference TRBV11-1 and TRBJ1-1, is EAEVAQSPRYKITEKSQAVAFWCDPISGHATLYWYRQILGQGPELLVQFQDESVVDDSQLPKDRFSAERLKGVDSTLKIQPAELGDSAMYLCASSLASTGAEAFFGQGTRLTVV.